This T cell receptor (beta chain) comes out of a study of Graves' ophthalmopathy and Graves' hyperthyroidism. Scientists amplified the TCR beta CDR3 regions from RNA transcripts. After a first-round RT-PCR with HTBI primers, a second-round multiplex PCR was run. TCRdb redid the calling of the multiplex PCR reads with MiXCR, one entry per CDR3 protein. The sample consists of over 500,000 distinct CDR3 sequences, approximately 22% of them appearing once. CDR3 length: 15 amino acids. Between the trimmed V and J ends, which lost 5 bases and 3 bases, there was a span of 13 bases. Germline V gene lookup returns CDR1 MDHEN and CDR2 SYDVKM. This clonotype was counted a few times.

Sequencing was performed on peripheral blood. This receptor was obtained from a woman aged 18-30 years with stable Graves' hyperthyroidism. Some clones in this sample may be carry-over from other donors' samples. J is TRBJ2-2 and V is TRBV28; D uncertain. In DNA form, the CDR3 reads TGTGCCAGCAGTCACAAGGTACCTTACACCGGGGAGCTGTTTTTT. Translating it yields CASSHKVPYTGELFF.